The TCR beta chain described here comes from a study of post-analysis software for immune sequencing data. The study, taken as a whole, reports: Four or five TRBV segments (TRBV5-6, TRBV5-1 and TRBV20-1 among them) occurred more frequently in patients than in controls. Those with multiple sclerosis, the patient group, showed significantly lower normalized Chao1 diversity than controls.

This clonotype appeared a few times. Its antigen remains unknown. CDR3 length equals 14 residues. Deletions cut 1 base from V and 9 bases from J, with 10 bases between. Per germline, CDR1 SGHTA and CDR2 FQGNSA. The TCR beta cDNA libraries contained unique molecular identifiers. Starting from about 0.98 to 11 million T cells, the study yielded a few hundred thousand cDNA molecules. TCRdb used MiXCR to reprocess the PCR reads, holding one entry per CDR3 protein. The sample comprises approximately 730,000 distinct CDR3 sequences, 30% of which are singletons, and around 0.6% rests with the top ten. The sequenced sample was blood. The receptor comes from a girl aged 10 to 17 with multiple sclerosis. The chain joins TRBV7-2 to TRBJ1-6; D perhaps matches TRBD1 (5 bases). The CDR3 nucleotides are TGTGCCAGCAGCTTAGGACAGTCGTCTTCACCCCTCCACTTT. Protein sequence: CASSLGQSSSPLHF.